One and the same sample provided the 6 T cell receptor beta chains below, sequenced in a study of human T cells and chemical hapten exposure (dated by TCRdb to the early 2020s). This specimen's time point label, interpreted: healthy volunteer bleed at 6 weeks. Unfractionated whole blood was collected in Tempus Blood RNA tubes, and total RNA was extracted from that blood. The library was obtained by RACE. The run used a NextSeq 500. TCRdb reran the public reads through fastp at Q25 and MiXCR, keeping productive beta chains. CDR3 protein duplicates are merged, each entry listing the most common genes and DNA. The sample table records about 79,000 distinct CDR3 sequences; over 8.5% of these occur just once. Around 1.6% of the sample goes to the ten largest clones. Input material: whole blood. Receptors originate from a male donor in good health. Some clones in this sample may be carry-over from other donors' samples.

This clonotype showed up just a few times. This chain links TRBV5-1 with TRBJ1-1, with TRBD1 identical over 9 bases. The CDR3 contains 17 residues. J gave up 1 base and V 0 bases, and 7 bases lay outside the gene matches. CDR1 and CDR2 from the germline V gene are SGHRS and YFSETQ. The CDR3 spells CASSLGLQGATNTEAFF. The CDR3 bases are TGCGCCAGCAGCTTGGGCTTACAGGGGGCAACGAACACTGAAGCTTTCTTT.

The table lists this clonotype with many counts. The rearrangement joins TRBV4-1 to TRBJ2-7; no clear D gene. Trimming removed 3 bases at V and 3 bases at J, with 12 bases between. Germline V gene sequence: CDR1 MGHRA, CDR2 YSYEKL. The CDR3 spans 14 residues. The CDR3 here is CASSHPDGYYEQYF. Written as DNA, the CDR3 is TGCGCCAGCAGCCACCCGGACGGCTACTACGAGCAGTACTTC.

V gene TRBV9 combines with J gene TRBJ1-1; D is unresolved. The CDR3 contains 12 residues. From germline, CDR1 is SGDLS and CDR2 YYNGEE. V was trimmed by 1 base and J by 6 bases, leaving 7 bases between them. The CDR3 nucleotides read TGTGCCAGCAGCGTATCTGGTTCTGAAGCTTTCTTT. This sequence encodes CASSVSGSEAFF.

This clonotype has at least ten counts. The chain joins TRBV5-1 to TRBJ2-7, with a weak D call TRBD2 (5 bases). Trimming took 1 base from V and 1 from J, leaving 9 bases between them. There are 14 residues in the CDR3. Germline-derived CDR1 and CDR2 are SGHRS and YFSETQ. CDR3 nucleotide sequence: TGCGCCAGCAGCTTGCGGACTGTGTCCTACGAGCAGTACTTC. It translates to CASSLRTVSYEQYF.

This clonotype was seen many times. The rearrangement links TRBV20-1 to TRBJ1-2, with 7 bases that match TRBD1. CDR3 length equals 15 residues. V gave up 6 bases and J gave up 2 bases; unmatched junction bases: 12. CDR1 is DFQATT and CDR2 is SNEGSKA in the germline V gene (reference sequence). The CDR3 is CSARSRQGGNYGYTF. DNA for the CDR3: TGCAGTGCCCGAAGCCGACAGGGAGGCAACTATGGCTACACCTTC.

This clonotype was recorded a few times. This chain connects TRBV7-9 to TRBJ2-3; maybe TRBD2 (5 bases). Germline CDR1 reads SEHNR; CDR2 reads FQNEAQ (reference sequence). Trimming pared 2 bases from V and 2 bases from J, leaving 14 bases between. There are 16 residues in the CDR3. CDR3 nucleotide sequence: TGTGCCAGCAGCTTACCGCCTCTCGGGGACACAGATACGCAGTATTTT. As protein: CASSLPPLGDTDTQYF.